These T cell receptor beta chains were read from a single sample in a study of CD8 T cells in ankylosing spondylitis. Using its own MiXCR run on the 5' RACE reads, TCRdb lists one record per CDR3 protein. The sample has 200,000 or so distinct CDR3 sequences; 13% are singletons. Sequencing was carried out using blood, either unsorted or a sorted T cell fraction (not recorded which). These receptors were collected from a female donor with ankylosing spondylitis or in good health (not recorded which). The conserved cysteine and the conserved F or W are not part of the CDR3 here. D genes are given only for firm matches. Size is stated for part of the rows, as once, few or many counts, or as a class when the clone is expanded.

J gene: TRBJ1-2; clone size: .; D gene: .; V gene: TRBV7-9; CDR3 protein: AGSFSANTNYGYT
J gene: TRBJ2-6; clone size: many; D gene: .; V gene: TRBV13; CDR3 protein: ASSLSLGRAGANVLT
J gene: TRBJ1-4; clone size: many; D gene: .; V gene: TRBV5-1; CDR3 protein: ASSLRADTANEKLF
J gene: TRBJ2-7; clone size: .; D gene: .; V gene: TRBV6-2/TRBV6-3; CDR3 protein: ASIGHPYEQY
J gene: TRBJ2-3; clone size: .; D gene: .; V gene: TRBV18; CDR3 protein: ASRLGSGDVYPDTQY
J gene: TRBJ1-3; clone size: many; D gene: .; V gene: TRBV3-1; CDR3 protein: ASSQGILSGNTIY
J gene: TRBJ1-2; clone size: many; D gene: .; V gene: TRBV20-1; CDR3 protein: SAEERDYGYT
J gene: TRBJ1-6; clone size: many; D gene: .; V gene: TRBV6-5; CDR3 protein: ASSFTGNNSPLH
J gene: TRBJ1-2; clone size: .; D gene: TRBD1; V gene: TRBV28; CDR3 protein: ASSLDSGQDRGYT
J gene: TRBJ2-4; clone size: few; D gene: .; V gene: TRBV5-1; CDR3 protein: ASSLWGAQNIQY